Below, 9 T cell receptor beta chains from the same sample are listed, as sequenced in a study of T cells in Graves' hyperthyroidism and ophthalmopathy. Amplified TCR beta CDR3 regions derived from RNA transcripts. First-round RT-PCR of the TCR CDR3 relied on the HTBI primer set. TCRdb recomputed calls from the multiplex PCR reads with MiXCR, one row per CDR3 protein. The profile covers about 340,000 distinct CDR3 sequences, with about 18% appearing a single time and 49% taken by the ten largest. Material for sequencing was blood. Source of these receptors: a woman aged 50 to 60 with Graves' hyperthyroidism.

The CDR3 protein is CASSQGTGMTFF. The CDR3 DNA reads TGCGCCAGCAGCCAAGGAACAGGGATGACTTTCTTT. The chain couples TRBV4-1 to TRBJ1-1, with D perhaps TRBD1 (6 bases). The CDR3 extends over 12 amino acids. V shed 1 base and J shed 12 bases, with 12 bases lying between them. Germline CDR1 is MGHRA and CDR2 is YSYEKL.

In regard to this clonotype: A much larger clonotype is one base distant, so this may be a read error. This chain connects TRBV11-1 to TRBJ2-5; no reliable D call. The J call may be wrong; the DNA end is better matched by TRBJ2-1. Germline assignment: CDR1 SGHAT and CDR2 FQDESV (reference sequence). The CDR3 sequence is 13 residues long. The CDR3 loop is CASSPNSQETQFF. CDR3 DNA: TGTGCCAGCAGCCCCAACAGTCAAGAGACCCAGTTCTTC.

This clonotype showed up many times. The rearrangement joins TRBV28 to TRBJ1-1; no clear D. Trimming pared 9 bases from V and 0 bases from J, leaving 23 bases between. Looked up from germline, CDR1 is MDHEN and CDR2 is SYDVKM. The CDR3 spans 17 residues. CDR3 sequence (DNA): TGTGCCAGGATCCTACCCGCGCCCAAGAACATGAACACTGAAGCTTTCTTT. Translating it yields CARILPAPKNMNTEAFF.

The genes are TRBV28 and TRBJ2-7; unclear D gene. The length of the CDR3 is 13 residues. From germline, CDR1 is MDHEN and CDR2 SYDVKM. V lost 6 bases to trimming and J lost 7 bases, with 16 bases between them. CDR3 bases: TGTGCCAGCAGGGGCCAGGACCCTTGGGAGCAGTACTTC. This encodes CASRGQDPWEQYF.

CDR3 coding DNA: TGTGCCAGCAGTTACGGTTTTGGGACAGGGAACACCGGGGAGCTGTTTTTT. Translated, it gives CASSYGFGTGNTGELFF. The V gene is TRBV6-9, the J gene TRBJ2-2; 8 positions match TRBD1. This CDR3 is 17 amino acids long. In germline, CDR1 is MNHGY, CDR2 SVAAGI. Losses at the gene ends were 3 bases for V and 1 base for J; bases not matched to a gene: 7.

V and J are TRBV29-1 and TRBJ2-1, with 10 bases fitting TRBD2. The CDR3 runs to 15 residues. Germline-derived CDR1 and CDR2 are SQVTM and ANQGSEA. V lost 7 bases, J lost 0 bases, and 6 bases stayed unmatched. Written as DNA, the CDR3 is TGCAGCGCTGTAGCGGGGGGAAGCTCCTACAATGAGCAGTTCTTC. Protein: CSAVAGGSSYNEQFF.

This clonotype appeared a few times. V and J are TRBV29-1 and TRBJ2-1, with unresolved D. This CDR3 is built from 13 residues. Germline CDR1 SQVTM, CDR2 ANQGSEA. V lost 0 bases to trimming and J lost 7 bases, with 10 bases between them. CDR3 sequence (DNA): TGCAGCGTTGAAGATCAGATGGGTAATGAGCAGTTCTTC. Translation: CSVEDQMGNEQFF.

This clonotype showed up just a few times. The J gene is TRBJ1-1, the V gene TRBV29-1; D is unclear. Germline V CDR1 and CDR2: SQVTM, ANQGSEA. This CDR3 region has 13 residues. Trimming removed 4 bases from V and 1 base from J, with 10 bases in between. In DNA form, the CDR3 reads TGCAGCGTTGCGGCCCTTGAGAACACTGAAGCTTTCTTT. It is translated as CSVAALENTEAFF.

This clonotype was seen repeatedly, ten times or more. CDR3 sequence reads: CASSLAGAILNEQFF. The CDR3 nucleotides read TGTGCCAGCAGTTTAGCGGGAGCTATTTTGAATGAGCAGTTCTTC. V and J are TRBV28 and TRBJ2-1, with TRBD2 matching 7 bases. Losses at the gene ends were 2 bases for V and 7 bases for J; bases not matched to a gene: 8. This CDR3 is built from 15 residues. Germline CDR1 is MDHEN and CDR2 is SYDVKM.